What follows are 12 T cell receptor beta chains derived from one specimen sequenced in a study of beta chain features in type 1 diabetes. The entirety of the isolated RNA underwent reverse transcription, so expressed TCRB transcripts were sequenced. Clones were sequenced by immunoSEQ multiplex PCR, and TCRdb holds only the in-frame ones, with some missing. The sample has about 350,000 clones, about 18% seen once. Sample: naive CD4+ T cells from blood. These receptors originate from a woman younger than 30 in good health.

Only a few counts were recorded for this clone. This chain uses TRBV18 with TRBJ1-1; TRBD1 matches 7 bases. The trim removed 4 bases at V and 1 base at J, leaving 6 bases unmatched. The germline CDR1 and CDR2 sequences are KGHSH and LQKENI. This CDR3 is 15 amino acids long. Written as DNA, the CDR3 is TGTGCCAGCTCACATTCCGGGACAGAGAACACTGAAGCTTTCTTT. This translates into CASSHSGTENTEAFF.

The chain employs TRBV30 and TRBJ1-2; maybe TRBD1 (5 bases). The CDR3 is 13 amino acids. Germline V gives CDR1 GTSNPN, CDR2 SVGIG (reference sequence). Trimming stripped 2 bases from V and 4 bases from J, with 11 bases between. The CDR3 region is CAWSPWGPYGYTF. The CDR3 bases are TGTGCCTGGAGTCCCTGGGGCCCCTATGGCTACACCTTC.

The chain uses TRBV9 and TRBJ2-5, with 9 positions matching TRBD1. CDR3 length: 16 residues. The trim removed 3 bases at V and 5 bases at J, leaving 11 bases unmatched. Germline V lookup: CDR1 SGDLS, CDR2 YYNGEE. The CDR3 nucleotides are TGTGCCAGCAGCGCTCGCCCGGGACAGGGCCACGAGACCCAGTACTTC. Amino acids: CASSARPGQGHETQYF.

With respect to this clone: Other DNA sequences within the sample encode an identical CDR3. CDR3 DNA sequence: TGTGCCAGCAGCTTAGGGGACAGAGGCCGTCAAGAGACCCAGTACTTC. Protein sequence: CASSLGDRGRQETQYF. The rearrangement joins TRBV7-9 to TRBJ2-5, with 7 bases aligning to TRBD1. Trimming removed 1 base from V and 2 bases from J; junction bases left unmatched: 7. This CDR3 has 16 residues. From germline, CDR1 is SEHNR and CDR2 FQNEAQ (reference sequence). Based on the CDR3 plus reference TRBV7-9 and TRBJ2-5, the full variable domain is DTGVSQNPRHKITKRGQNVTFRCDPISEHNRLYWYRQTLGQGPEFLTYFQNEAQLEKSRLLSDRFSAERPKGSFSTLEIQRTEQGDSAMYLCASSLGDRGRQETQYFGPGTRLLVL.

V and J are TRBV2 and TRBJ2-6, with D possibly TRBD2 on 5 matching bases. V lost 2 bases to trimming and J lost 13 bases, with 18 bases between them. CDR3 length: 15 amino acids. In germline, CDR1 is SNHLY, CDR2 FYNNEI. The CDR3 DNA reads TGTGCCAGCAGTGAAAGGGCCCCCGGGGATAGGGTCCTGACTTTC. Residues: CASSERAPGDRVLTF.

Written as DNA, the CDR3 is TGTGCCAGCAGTCCCTTAGGGGGTTTCAACTATGGCTACACCTTC. This translates into CASSPLGGFNYGYTF. The rearrangement links TRBV25-1 to TRBJ1-2; maybe TRBD1 (6 bases). This CDR3 is built from 15 residues. Between the trimmed V and J ends, which lost 5 bases and 2 bases, there was a span of 15 bases. CDR1 is MGHDK and CDR2 is SYGVNS in the germline V gene.

This clone was observed a few times. The V call is TRBV30, the J call TRBJ1-5; D uncertain. The CDR3 length is 13 residues. Germline V gene lookup returns CDR1 GTSNPN and CDR2 SVGIG (reference sequence). Trimming left V 4 bases short and J 5 bases short, with 12 bases between. For the CDR3, the DNA is TGTGCCTGGAACCTCCTCACGGATCAGCCCCAGCATTTT. It encodes CAWNLLTDQPQHF. Full variable domain (outside the CDR3, taken from reference TRBV30 and TRBJ1-5): SQTIHQWPATLVQPVGSPLSLECTVEGTSNPNLYWYRQAAGRGLQLLFYSVGIGQISSEVPQNLSASRPQDRQFILSSKKLLLSDSGFYLCAWNLLTDQPQHFGDGTRLSIL.

The chain recombines TRBV30 with TRBJ1-5, with D possibly being TRBD1 (5 bases). Germline values: CDR1 GTSNPN, CDR2 SVGIG (reference sequence). The CDR3 sequence is 16 residues long. The germline V and J ends were trimmed by 3 bases and 1 base, with 16 bases remaining between them. The CDR3 region is CAWSAAGLQSNQPQHF. In DNA form, the CDR3 reads TGTGCCTGGAGCGCAGCGGGACTCCAAAGCAATCAGCCCCAGCATTTT. Combining the CDR3 with reference TRBV30 and TRBJ1-5 gives the whole variable domain SQTIHQWPATLVQPVGSPLSLECTVEGTSNPNLYWYRQAAGRGLQLLFYSVGIGQISSEVPQNLSASRPQDRQFILSSKKLLLSDSGFYLCAWSAAGLQSNQPQHFGDGTRLSIL.

The chain employs TRBV19 and TRBJ2-5, with 7 bases identical to TRBD1. The CDR3 extends over 13 amino acids. Per germline, CDR1 LNHDA and CDR2 SQIVND (reference sequence). Losses at the gene ends were 7 bases for V and 5 bases for J; bases not matched to a gene: 7. As DNA, the CDR3 is TGTGCCAGTAAGGACAGGCCAAGGGAGACCCAGTACTTC. Residues: CASKDRPRETQYF.

This clone was seen a handful of times. The chain couples TRBV12-5 to TRBJ1-1; TRBD1 agrees at 7 bases. Germline-derived CDR1 and CDR2 are LGHNT and FRNRAP. V trimming: 6 bases; J trimming: 1 base; junction bases outside the gene matches: 8. The CDR3 is 15 residues long. The DNA of the CDR3 is TGTGCTAGTGGCCCTAAGAAGGGGGCGAACACTGAAGCTTTCTTT. Protein product: CASGPKKGANTEAFF.

V is TRBV30 and J is TRBJ1-2, with 7 bases matching TRBD1. The V and J ends lost 2 bases and 4 bases, in that order; junction bases with no gene match: 7. This CDR3 is 14 amino acids long. CDR1 is GTSNPN, CDR2 SVGIG, per germline (reference sequence). CDR3 loop: CAWSNPQGTYGYTF. CDR3 DNA: TGTGCCTGGAGTAACCCACAGGGGACCTATGGCTACACCTTC.

This chain uses TRBV29-1 with TRBJ1-2; D might be TRBD1 (6 bases). The CDR3 contains 16 residues. Trimming pared 1 base from V and 3 bases from J, leaving 18 bases between. Germline V gives CDR1 SQVTM, CDR2 ANQGSEA. CDR3 nucleotides: TGCAGCGTTGAAGGGGGGAAATCACAGGGAGACTATGGCTACACCTTC. It encodes CSVEGGKSQGDYGYTF.